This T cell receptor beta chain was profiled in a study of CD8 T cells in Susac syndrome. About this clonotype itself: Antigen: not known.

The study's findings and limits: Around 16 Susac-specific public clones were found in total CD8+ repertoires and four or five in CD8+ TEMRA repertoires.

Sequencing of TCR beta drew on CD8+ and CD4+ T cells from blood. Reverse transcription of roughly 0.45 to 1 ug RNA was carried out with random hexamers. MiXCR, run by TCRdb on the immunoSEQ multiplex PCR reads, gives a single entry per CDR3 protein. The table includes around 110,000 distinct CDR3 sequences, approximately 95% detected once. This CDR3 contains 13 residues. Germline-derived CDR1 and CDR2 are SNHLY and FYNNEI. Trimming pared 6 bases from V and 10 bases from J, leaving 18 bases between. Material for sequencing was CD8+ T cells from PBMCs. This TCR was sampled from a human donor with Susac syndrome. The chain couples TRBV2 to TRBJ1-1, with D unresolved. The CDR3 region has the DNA TGTGCCAGCAGGATAGGTGATAGGGAAGGAGCTTTCTTT. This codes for CASRIGDREGAFF.